A selection of T cell receptor beta chains follows, all from one sample in a study of cytomegalovirus exposure and HLA in healthy donors. Repertoires were generated with immunoSEQ multiplex PCR, while TCRdb's copy carries only in-frame clones and drops some. The data contain about 120,000 clones, around 64% of them singletons. Sample: PBMCs. These receptors came from a woman aged 25-40 years in good health and CMV-seronegative. Both conserved end residues are part of each CDR3. D genes are given only for firm matches. The listing skips clone size in some rows; elsewhere it reads once, few, many or a size class.

length: 15
V: TRBV7-2
size: few
J: TRBJ2-7
D: TRBD2
DNA: TGTGCCAGCAGCTTATCGTTCCTAGCGGACTTCGGGCAGTACTTC
CDR3: CASSLSFLADFGQYF

length: 15
V: TRBV6-5
size: .
J: TRBJ2-3
D: TRBD2
DNA: TGTGCCAGCAGTCGACTAGCAGCTAGCACAGATACGCAGTATTTT
CDR3: CASSRLAASTDTQYF

length: 13
V: TRBV6-1
size: .
J: TRBJ1-5
D: .
DNA: TGTGCCAGCAGTGAAGGGGGGGGGAAGCCCCAGCATTTT
CDR3: CASSEGGGKPQHF

length: 16
V: TRBV21-1
size: .
J: TRBJ2-1
D: .
DNA: TGTGCCAGCAGCTGGGGGACTCCCGCTCCTAACAATGAGCAGTTCTTC
CDR3: CASSWGTPAPNNEQFF

length: 16
V: TRBV11-3
size: .
J: TRBJ2-1
D: TRBD2
DNA: TGTGCCAGCAGCTTAGGGTTAAATAGCGGGAGAGATGAGCAGTTCTTC
CDR3: CASSLGLNSGRDEQFF

length: 13
V: TRBV6-5
size: .
J: TRBJ1-1
D: TRBD1
DNA: TGTGCCAGCAGTTTCCGGGACAGTTCACGAGCTTTCTTT
CDR3: CASSFRDSSRAFF

length: 14
V: TRBV10-3
size: .
J: TRBJ2-7
D: TRBD2
DNA: TGTGCCACCATCGTGGGGGGGTTCTCCTACGAGCAGTACTTC
CDR3: CATIVGGFSYEQYF

length: 15
V: TRBV2
size: .
J: TRBJ2-7
D: TRBD1
DNA: TGTGCCAGCAGCCCGACTTCGACAGGGGGTGGCGAGCAGTACTTC
CDR3: CASSPTSTGGGEQYF

length: 16
V: TRBV15
size: .
J: TRBJ2-3
D: TRBD2
DNA: TGTGCCACCACCGCGGGAGTGCGGCCTAGCACAGATACGCAGTATTTT
CDR3: CATTAGVRPSTDTQYF

length: 17
V: TRBV19
size: .
J: TRBJ1-2
D: .
DNA: TGTGCCAGTAGTATAGCCCTTAGGGCCCCGTTCGGAGGGGGCTACACCTTC
CDR3: CASSIALRAPFGGGYTF

length: 16
V: TRBV16
size: .
J: TRBJ1-5
D: TRBD1
DNA: TGTGCCAGCAGCCTACGTCTAGGGGGCCTCAATCAGCCCCAGCATTTT
CDR3: CASSLRLGGLNQPQHF

length: 15
V: TRBV5-1
size: few
J: TRBJ1-1
D: .
DNA: TGCGCCAGCAGCTTGGTTCAGGGGCTTAACACTGAAGCTTTCTTT
CDR3: CASSLVQGLNTEAFF

length: 12
V: TRBV10-3
size: .
J: TRBJ1-1
D: .
DNA: TGTGCCACCCGTTCGGGGAACACTGAAGCTTTCTTT
CDR3: CATRSGNTEAFF

length: 13
V: TRBV30
size: .
J: TRBJ1-1
D: .
DNA: TGTGCCTGGAGTGAGCTTATGAACACTGAAGCTTTCTTT
CDR3: CAWSELMNTEAFF

length: 17
V: TRBV4-3
size: .
J: TRBJ1-6
D: TRBD1
DNA: TGCGCCAGCAGCCAAGAATTTACAGCACAGGGGGGCTCACCCCTCCACTTT
CDR3: CASSQEFTAQGGSPLHF

length: 13
V: TRBV14
size: few
J: TRBJ2-7
D: .
DNA: TGTGCCAGCAGCTACGGGAGAGATGACGAGCAGTACTTC
CDR3: CASSYGRDDEQYF

length: 14
V: TRBV2
size: .
J: TRBJ1-2
D: TRBD1
DNA: TGTGCCAGCAGTCTTTATACAGGGGGCTTTGGCTACACCTTC
CDR3: CASSLYTGGFGYTF

length: 17
V: TRBV15
size: .
J: TRBJ1-5
D: TRBD1
DNA: TGTGCCACCAGCAGGGGCCGGGACAGGGATAGCAATCAGCCCCAGCATTTT
CDR3: CATSRGRDRDSNQPQHF

length: 12
V: TRBV30
size: .
J: TRBJ2-7
D: TRBD1
DNA: TGTGCCTACCGGACAGGAAGCTACGAGCAGTACTTC
CDR3: CAYRTGSYEQYF

length: 15
V: TRBV9
size: once
J: TRBJ2-7
D: .
DNA: TGTGCCAGCAGCCCGCGGAATAACCTCTTCTACGAGCAGTACTTC
CDR3: CASSPRNNLFYEQYF

length: 16
V: TRBV15
size: .
J: TRBJ2-4
D: TRBD1
DNA: TGTGCCACCAGCAGTGAAGCCGGGACAGGTCGGAACATTCAGTACTTC
CDR3: CATSSEAGTGRNIQYF

length: 14
V: TRBV11-2
size: few
J: TRBJ2-5
D: TRBD2
DNA: TGTGCCAGCAGCTTATCCGGGACTAGCGGGATGGGGGACTTC
CDR3: CASSLSGTSGMGDF

length: 15
V: TRBV6-5
size: .
J: TRBJ1-1
D: .
DNA: TGTGCCAGCAGACGGAACAGGGACGGGAACACTGAAGCTTTCTTT
CDR3: CASRRNRDGNTEAFF

length: 15
V: TRBV4-1
size: .
J: TRBJ1-2
D: .
DNA: TGCGCCAGCAGCCAAGATGTCAGGGCAGGGTATGGCTACACCTTC
CDR3: CASSQDVRAGYGYTF